These 11 T cell receptor beta chains were sequenced from one sample in a study of blood T cells in healthy people across ages. A second PCR, run for roughly 6 to 11 cycles, used a sample-barcoded 5' primer plus a J-beta primer mix. A single record per CDR3 protein comes from TCRdb applying MiXCR to the 5' RACE reads. The sample holds approximately 850,000 distinct CDR3 sequences; around 45% are singletons and the top ten take about 21%. Sequencing was performed on blood. The source is a man between 60 and 70 years old in good health.

A single count supports this clonotype. The gene calls are TRBV9 and TRBJ2-3; 10 nucleotides agree with TRBD2. Germline CDR1 SGDLS, CDR2 YYNGEE. The junction had 6 bases not matched to a gene; V was cut back by 3 bases and J by 2 bases. The CDR3 contains 16 residues. In DNA, the CDR3 is TGTGCCAGCAGCGAAAGCGGGGGGGTTGTCACAGATACGCAGTATTTT. This translates into CASSESGGVVTDTQYF.

The rearrangement joins TRBV12-3 or TRBV12-4 to TRBJ2-5; D uncertain. Trimming cost V 7 bases and J 2 bases, with 11 bases left between them. The CDR3 is 13 residues long. CDR3 residues: CASNTTRQETQYF. CDR3 DNA: TGTGCCAGCAACACAACTCGGCAAGAGACCCAGTACTTC.

V and J are TRBV13 and TRBJ2-7, with 10 bases identical to TRBD1. Looked up from germline, CDR1 is PRHDT and CDR2 is FYEKMQ (reference sequence). The CDR3 is 16 amino acids. The V segment lost 5 bases and the J segment 7 bases; nucleotides outside the gene matches: 14. CDR3 nucleotides: TGTGCCAGCAGCCGGAGGGACAGGGGCTCCTACAATGAGCAGTACTTC. Amino acid sequence: CASSRRDRGSYNEQYF.

The rearrangement links TRBV9 to TRBJ1-5, with unresolved D. This CDR3 contains 13 residues. Germline V gene lookup returns CDR1 SGDLS and CDR2 YYNGEE. Trimming removed 4 bases from V and 2 bases from J, with 7 bases in between. The CDR3 nucleotides read TGTGCCAGCAGCACCACGGGCAATCAGCCCCAGCATTTT. This gives the protein CASSTTGNQPQHF.

The sample holds a few counts of this clonotype. CDR3 sequence (DNA): TGTGCCAGCTCCTTGGACTGGGCCTACGAGCAGTACTTC. Its translation: CASSLDWAYEQYF. V usage is TRBV7-2 and J usage is TRBJ2-7; possibly TRBD2 for D (5 bases). The CDR3 loop spans 13 amino acids. The germline V gene encodes CDR1 SGHTA and CDR2 FQGNSA. V lost 8 bases and J 2 bases, leaving 13 bases between the germline ends. Together with reference TRBV7-2 and TRBJ2-7, the CDR3 gives the full variable domain: GAGVSQSPSNKVTEKGKDVELRCDPISGHTALYWYRQSLGQGLEFLIYFQGNSAPDKSGLPSDRFSAERTGGSVSTLTIQRTQQEDSAVYLCASSLDWAYEQYFGPGTRLTVT.

The V and J genes are TRBV7-2 and TRBJ1-6; D remains ambiguous. This CDR3 region has 13 residues. Germline CDR1 reads SGHTA; CDR2 reads FQGNSA. The ends were cut back, 3 bases at V and 4 bases at J, with 4 bases in the middle. This CDR3 is CASSLEYNSPLHF. The CDR3 DNA reads TGTGCCAGCAGCTTGGAATATAATTCACCCCTCCACTTT. The entire variable domain, with the rest obtained from reference TRBV7-2 and TRBJ1-6, is as follows: GAGVSQSPSNKVTEKGKDVELRCDPISGHTALYWYRQSLGQGLEFLIYFQGNSAPDKSGLPSDRFSAERTGGSVSTLTIQRTQQEDSAVYLCASSLEYNSPLHFGNGTRLTVT.

The chain has TRBV5-1 and TRBJ1-6; D perhaps matches TRBD1 (6 bases). CDR1 is SGHRS and CDR2 is YFSETQ in the germline V gene. There are 18 residues in the CDR3. V was cut by 4 bases and J by 0 bases, with 17 bases left in between. The CDR3 region has the DNA TGCGCCAGCAGCCTACCGGGGGCCTCGAGCTCCTATAATTCACCCCTCCACTTT. This translates into CASSLPGASSSYNSPLHF.

Remarks on this clonotype: The germline gene is not matched at one end of the junction; a read error may be the cause. The chain carries TRBV10-3 and TRBJ1-6, with TRBD1 identical over 7 bases. CDR1 is ENHRY and CDR2 is SYGVKD in the germline V gene. The CDR3 totals 14 residues. The DNA of the CDR3 is TGTGCCAACCGGGACAGCTCCGATAATTCACCCCTCCACTTT. It yields the protein CANRDSSDNSPLHF.

This chain connects TRBV11-3 to TRBJ2-3; unclear D gene. Deletions cut 10 bases from V and 2 bases from J, with 7 bases between. Germline V gene sequence: CDR1 SGHNT, CDR2 YENEEA. The CDR3 contains 11 residues. Here the CDR3 reads CAIGSTDTQYF. The CDR3, as DNA: TGTGCCATCGGATCCACAGATACGCAGTATTTT. Combining the CDR3 with reference TRBV11-3 and TRBJ2-3 gives the whole variable domain EAGVVQSPRYKIIEKKQPVAFWCNPISGHNTLYWYLQNLGQGPELLIRYENEEAVDDSQLPKDRFSAERLKGVDSTLKIQPAELGDSAVYLCAIGSTDTQYFGPGTRLTVL.

The CDR3 spells CASGIAGQKLFF. CDR3 nucleotide sequence: TGTGCCAGCGGGATAGCCGGACAAAAACTGTTTTTT. The chain recombines TRBV28 with TRBJ1-4; D remains ambiguous. The CDR3 totals 12 residues. V was trimmed by 8 bases and J by 9 bases, leaving 13 bases between them. Per germline, CDR1 MDHEN and CDR2 SYDVKM.

This clonotype was recorded once. The genes are TRBV7-2 and TRBJ2-3; 10 positions match TRBD2. This CDR3 has 19 residues. Germline V lookup: CDR1 SGHTA, CDR2 FQGNSA. J lost 0 bases, V lost 5 bases, and 14 bases had no gene match. CDR3 sequence: CASSIRAGGLVASTDTQYF. CDR3 DNA sequence: TGTGCCAGCAGCATAAGAGCGGGGGGGCTTGTCGCGAGCACAGATACGCAGTATTTT.